A single sample gave rise to the 11 T cell receptor beta chains below, sequenced in a study of shared clonotypes between healthy human individuals. Using immunoSEQ multiplex PCR, the repertoire was profiled, and TCRdb retains in-frame clones only, with some absent. The sample has 2 million to 2.5 million clones, about 90% seen once. Sequenced material: naive CD4+ T cells from PBMCs. The subset is: CD45RA+ positively selected. Receptor source: a man younger than 30 in good health. Some clones in this sample may be carry-over from other donors' samples.

The V gene is TRBV28, the J gene TRBJ1-4; weak D call: TRBD1 (5 bases). The CDR3 length is 17 residues. Deletions cut 6 bases from V and 1 base from J, with 18 bases between. Germline V lookup: CDR1 MDHEN, CDR2 SYDVKM. CDR3 sequence reads: CASRATGFRGTNEKLFF. CDR3 sequence (DNA): TGTGCCAGCAGGGCCACAGGCTTCCGAGGAACTAATGAAAAACTGTTTTTT.

The chain has TRBV7-9 and TRBJ2-1, with 9 bases identical to TRBD1. Germline V gives CDR1 SEHNR, CDR2 FQNEAQ (reference sequence). Trimming at V came to 3 bases and at J to 8 bases, leaving 11 bases not matched to a gene. This CDR3 contains 16 residues. The CDR3 region is CASSFADRGKTDEQFF. The CDR3 nucleotides are TGTGCCAGCAGCTTTGCCGACAGGGGGAAAACGGATGAGCAGTTCTTC.

The chain carries TRBV7-8 and TRBJ2-1; 9 nucleotides agree with TRBD2. Trimming removed 3 bases from V and 6 bases from J; junction bases left unmatched: 9. The germline CDR1 and CDR2 sequences are SGHVS and FQNEAQ. The CDR3 runs 16 residues. The CDR3: CASSFRRSGRSNEQFF. The DNA of the CDR3 is TGTGCCAGCAGCTTTAGGAGGAGCGGGAGGAGCAATGAGCAGTTCTTC.

This clone was detected once. The chain couples TRBV9 to TRBJ2-1, with 10 bases matching TRBD2. The germline gives CDR1 SGDLS, CDR2 YYNGEE. CDR3 length equals 19 residues. J was trimmed by 10 bases and V by 7 bases; bases with no gene match: 26. The CDR3 here is CASSEGLQSPAGGPREQFF. In nucleotides, the CDR3 is TGTGCCAGCTCGGAAGGGCTCCAGAGTCCAGCGGGAGGGCCGAGGGAGCAGTTCTTC.

V and J are TRBV28 and TRBJ1-1, with TRBD1 matching over 8 bases. This CDR3 spans 16 amino acids. Germline lookup yields CDR1 MDHEN and CDR2 SYDVKM. V shed 6 bases and J 2 bases; nucleotides not matched to a gene: 11. The CDR3 coding sequence is TGTGCCAGCAGCTCCAGGGGGCGAGTAAGAAACACTGAAGCTTTCTTT. Protein product: CASSSRGRVRNTEAFF.

This chain joins TRBV28 and TRBJ1-1, with D possibly matching TRBD1 (5 bases). Trimming took 7 bases from V and 1 from J, leaving 10 bases between them. This CDR3 has 13 residues. CDR1 is MDHEN and CDR2 is SYDVKM in the germline V gene. The CDR3 region has the DNA TGTGCCAGCATGGTCAGGGAGAACACTGAAGCTTTCTTT. Amino acid sequence: CASMVRENTEAFF.

This rearrangement joins TRBV6-6 to TRBJ2-1; no firm D call. The CDR3 totals 12 residues. V lost 6 bases and J 9 bases, leaving 12 bases between the germline ends. The germline V gene encodes CDR1 MNHNY and CDR2 SVGAGI (reference sequence). Written as DNA, the CDR3 is TGTGCCAGCAGCCATCCGGTCGGTGAGCAGTTCTTC. It codes for CASSHPVGEQFF.

The CDR3 sequence is CASSNLAGAPYEQYF. In DNA form, the CDR3 reads TGTGCCAGCAGCAACTTAGCGGGAGCCCCCTACGAGCAGTACTTC. This chain joins TRBV21-1 and TRBJ2-7; TRBD2, the D gene given by the table, was not confirmed from the DNA. TRBV21-1 is designated a pseudogene. The CDR3 contains 15 residues.

A remark on this clone: Other nucleotide sequences in the sample specify the same CDR3. The chain combines TRBV27 with TRBJ2-1; 12 nucleotides line up with TRBD2. Germline V lookup: CDR1 MNHEY, CDR2 SMNVEV (reference sequence). The CDR3 sequence is 15 residues long. V lost 4 bases, J lost 3 bases, and 1 base stayed unmatched. CDR3 amino acids: CASSSTSGSYNEQFF. The CDR3 nucleotides read TGTGCCAGCAGTTCGACTAGCGGGAGCTACAATGAGCAGTTCTTC.

The rearrangement uses TRBV5-4 and TRBJ1-2, with 10 bases fitting TRBD1. V was pared by 0 bases and J by 5 bases, with 7 bases of the junction left unmatched. Germline CDR1 and CDR2: SGHNT and YYREEE (reference sequence). This CDR3 comprises 16 residues. The CDR3: CASSLVGQGVFYGYTF. CDR3 in DNA: TGTGCCAGCAGCTTGGTCGGACAGGGGGTTTTTTATGGCTACACCTTC. The whole variable domain, remainder taken from reference TRBV5-4 and TRBJ1-2, is ETGVTQSPTHLIKTRGQQVTLRCSSQSGHNTVSWYQQALGQGPQFIFQYYREEENGRGNFPPRFSGLQFPNYSSELNVNALELDDSALYLCASSLVGQGVFYGYTFGSGTRLTVV.

V usage is TRBV10-3 and J usage is TRBJ2-1, with TRBD1 matching 8 bases. Germline-derived CDR1 and CDR2 are ENHRY and SYGVKD. Losses at the gene ends were 5 bases for V and 10 bases for J; bases not matched to a gene: 10. This CDR3 is 14 amino acids long. CDR3 loop: CAISPNRGYDEQFF. The DNA for the CDR3 is TGTGCCATCAGTCCAAACAGGGGGTATGACGAGCAGTTCTTC.